The sequence of this T cell receptor beta chain was determined in a study of chemoradiotherapy in HPV16-positive cancers. Across the study: Functional T-cell assays on two HPV16-positive patients' cells defined candidate HPV-specific clones and common TCR motifs. General study findings and limits: During treatment, candidate HPV-specific clones and E7-related motifs expanded in tumor. HPV-responsive T-cell expansion during chemoradiotherapy was linked to improved recurrence-free survival in HPV16-positive patients.

Data came from immunoSEQ multiplex PCR; TCRdb stores just in-frame clones and leaves some out. The repertoire has around 8,000 clones, about two thirds of them found once; the top ten carry under 25%. Details on this clone: Its antigen is currently unknown.

The CDR3 is 16 residues long. Per germline, CDR1 SGHTA and CDR2 FQGNSA. Trimming removed 5 bases from V and 9 bases from J; junction bases left unmatched: 12. The J gene is TRBJ2-1, the V gene TRBV7-2; 11 nucleotides match TRBD1. Sampling was performed from a patient who underwent chemoradiotherapy. The origin of this receptor is a human donor with HPV-associated anogenital cancer. CDR3 nucleotides: TGTGCCAGCAGCATCCAACCCTCCGGGACAGGGGGTGAGCAGTTCTTC. It is translated as CASSIQPSGTGGEQFF.